Below are 12 T cell receptor beta chains sequenced from a single sample in a study of CD8 T cells in ankylosing spondylitis. Each CDR3 protein is one row after TCRdb ran MiXCR on the 5' RACE reads. Here the sample spans some 200,000 distinct CDR3 sequences, roughly 24% being singletons. The specimen sequenced was blood, either unsorted or a sorted T cell fraction (not recorded which). All receptors come from a male donor with ankylosing spondylitis or in good health (not recorded which).

This clonotype was detected many times. V and J are TRBV6-2 or TRBV6-3 and TRBJ2-7; D not certain. Per the germline V gene, CDR1 is MNHEY and CDR2 is SVGEGT. V lost 10 bases, J lost 6 bases, and 22 bases lay in between. The CDR3 contains 14 residues. The CDR3 DNA reads TGTGCCACTGGGTTGGTCGGACGGGTAGCCGAGCAGTACTTC. Its protein is CATGLVGRVAEQYF.

Ten or more counts support this clonotype. V usage is TRBV25-1 and J usage is TRBJ2-2; TRBD2 aligns across 13 bases. Germline CDR1 is MGHDK and CDR2 is SYGVNS. After removal of 7 bases from V and 4 bases from J, the junction contained 3 bases not matched to a gene. This CDR3 region has 15 residues. Here the CDR3 DNA reads TGTGCCAGCACGGGACTAGCGGGATTCACCGGGGAGCTGTTTTTT. The encoded protein is CASTGLAGFTGELFF. Full variable domain (missing parts from reference TRBV25-1 and TRBJ2-2): EADIYQTPRYLVIGTGKKITLECSQTMGHDKMYWYQQDPGMELHLIHYSYGVNSTEKGDLSSESTVSRIRTEHFPLTLESARPSHTSQYLCASTGLAGFTGELFFGEGSRLTVL.

This clonotype has ten or more counts. V and J are TRBV5-1 and TRBJ1-3; tentative D call: TRBD1 (5 bases). The CDR3 is 15 amino acids. Germline assignment: CDR1 SGHRS and CDR2 YFSETQ. Trimming pared 8 bases from V and 2 bases from J, leaving 17 bases between. The CDR3 loop reads CASHLGEIPGNTIYF. CDR3 nucleotide sequence: TGCGCCAGTCACTTGGGGGAGATCCCTGGAAACACCATATATTTT.

This clonotype was detected ten times or more. The rearrangement links TRBV12-3 or TRBV12-4 to TRBJ2-7, with D possibly TRBD1 on 5 matching bases. This CDR3 is built from 15 residues. Trimming shortened V by 3 bases and J by 2 bases, and 14 bases separated the two germline ends. The DNA for the CDR3 is TGTGCCAGCAGTTTCGGAGACAGCCCGACCTACGAGCAGTACTTC. This translates into CASSFGDSPTYEQYF.

With regard to this clonotype: This likely came from a read error, as a far larger clone is one base away. The rearrangement uses TRBV4-3 and TRBJ1-5; 8 nucleotides match TRBD1. Per the germline V gene, CDR1 is LGHNA and CDR2 is YSLEER. The CDR3 covers 14 residues. Here the CDR3 reads CSSSLDRGNQPQHF. CDR3 bases: TGCTCCAGCAGCCTGGACAGGGGCAATCAGCCCCAGCATTTT.

This clonotype appeared many times. The V call is TRBV20-1, the J call TRBJ2-3; 16 nucleotides line up with TRBD2. The V segment lost 5 bases and the J segment 8 bases; nucleotides outside the gene matches: 16. CDR3 length equals 18 residues. CDR1 DFQATT and CDR2 SNEGSKA come from the germline V gene (reference sequence). The CDR3 DNA reads TGCAGTGCTGCGATTCCCGGGACTAGCGGGAGGGCCCTATTTACGCAGTATTTT. Protein: CSAAIPGTSGRALFTQYF.

In its sample, this clonotype was seen once. The chain links TRBV6-5 to TRBJ1-2; D call uncertain. The CDR3 contains 14 residues. V gave up 3 bases and J gave up 8 bases, with 16 bases separating them. Looked up from germline, CDR1 is MNHEY and CDR2 is SVGAGI. The CDR3 nucleotides are TGTGCCAGCAGTTATCGCGTTCAGACCGGAGGCTACACCTTC. It specifies CASSYRVQTGGYTF.

Many counts were recorded for this clonotype. This chain joins TRBV24-1 and TRBJ2-3; D ambiguous. The length of the CDR3 is 12 residues. The germline gives CDR1 KGHDR, CDR2 SFDVKD. Between the trimmed V and J ends, which lost 4 bases and 4 bases, there was a span of 5 bases. The chain's CDR3 is CATSEGPDTQYF. The CDR3 DNA follows: TGTGCCACCAGTGAAGGGCCAGATACGCAGTATTTT.

The V gene is TRBV20-1, the J gene TRBJ2-1; possibly TRBD2 for D (6 bases). The CDR3 sequence is 14 residues long. The germline CDR1 and CDR2 sequences are DFQATT and SNEGSKA (reference sequence). The V end lost 5 bases, the J end lost 0 bases, and 11 bases lay between the germline ends. Here the CDR3 DNA reads TGCAGTGCTCGGGACTTTTCCTCCTACAATGAGCAGTTCTTC. As protein: CSARDFSSYNEQFF.

This clonotype was seen at least ten times. The chain carries TRBV10-3 and TRBJ1-4; no reliable D call. The CDR3 spans 12 residues. The V and J ends lost 4 bases and 8 bases respectively, with 8 bases between them. Germline V lookup: CDR1 ENHRY, CDR2 SYGVKD. This chain's CDR3 is CAISGQQEKLFF. In nucleotides, the CDR3 is TGTGCCATCAGTGGGCAACAAGAAAAACTGTTTTTT.

Only a few counts were recorded for this clonotype. The CDR3 bases are TGTGCCAGCAGCCCCCAAGGAGGGGTGGGAGAGACCCAGTACTTC. It translates to CASSPQGGVGETQYF. The chain joins TRBV7-2 to TRBJ2-5; D may be TRBD2 (6 bases). V was shortened by 5 bases and J by 4 bases, with 17 bases between the two germline ends. Germline V gene sequence: CDR1 SGHTA, CDR2 FQGNSA. CDR3 size: 15 residues. The whole variable domain, remainder taken from reference TRBV7-2 and TRBJ2-5, is GAGVSQSPSNKVTEKGKDVELRCDPISGHTALYWYRQSLGQGLEFLIYFQGNSAPDKSGLPSDRFSAERTGGSVSTLTIQRTQQEDSAVYLCASSPQGGVGETQYFGPGTRLLVL.

At least ten counts were recorded for this clonotype. The chain is built from TRBV4-3 and TRBJ2-7; weak D call: TRBD1 (6 bases). Germline V gene sequence: CDR1 LGHNA, CDR2 YSLEER. The CDR3 has 15 residues. Deletions cut 4 bases from V and 4 bases from J, with 17 bases between. Here the CDR3 DNA reads TGCGCCAGCAGCCCGAACAGGGAGTCCCGGTACGAGCAGTACTTC. Its translation: CASSPNRESRYEQYF.